The present TCR beta chain was sequenced within a study of CXCR3-negative and CXCR3-positive naive CD8 T cells (dated by TCRdb to between 2018 and 2020). Regarding the study in general: Roughly 130 million TRB reads were obtained in total, roughly 1.5 +/- 0.3 million reads per library. For the TRBV-TRBJ cluster analysis, the naive subsets came from 5 or 6 donors, while the memory cells came from 3 donors. Diversity and physicochemical repertoire analyses were performed on around 10 donors pooled from two independent experiments. The paper as a whole reports these results and caveats: TRB CDR3s from CXCR3-positive naive cells showed higher hydrophobicity (lower Kidera factor 4), lower energy, and higher strength and volume indices than CXCR3-negative naive cells. Repertoire diversity was comparably high in both naive subsets but much lower in memory CD8+ T cells. Because surface CD5, which has been linked to self-reactivity in mice, was comparable between naive subsets, TCR interaction strength was also inferred from TRB CDR3 physicochemical properties. TRBV-TRBJ usage was similar between naive CXCR3-negative and CXCR3-positive cells from the same donor, while memory cells showed distinct patterns. CXCR3 expression partially decreased after cryopreservation, so most assays used freshly isolated PBMCs.

The CDR1 and CDR2 encoded by the germline V gene (reference sequence) are DFQATT and SNEGSKA. Counted from cysteine to phenylalanine, this CDR3 has 13 amino acids. This entry has no DNA. The sequencer was a NextSeq 550. The Human TCR Profiling Kit (MiLaboratory) was used to make UMI-labeled 5' RACE TRB cDNA libraries. cDNA synthesis used the entire amount of extracted RNA, and PCR amplification then used the entire amount of cDNA produced. The libraries were made side by side, with each library going through the same number of PCR cycles. The authors' pipeline ran thus. With a requirement of at least two reads per UMI, MIGEC and MiXCR extracted about 50,000 +/- 10,000 unique UMI-labeled TRB cDNA molecules per library. Each library averaged around 42,000 +/- 9,900 functional in-frame TRB CDR3 nucleotide clonotypes without stop codons. Diversity metrics, including normalized Shannon-Wiener and Chao1, were computed in VDJtools after downsampling to 5000 UMI-labeled TRB molecules per sample. Clonotype-size-weighted physicochemical properties of the central five CDR3 residues (interaction energy, strength, volume and Kidera factor 4) were computed in VDJtools. TCRdb reprocessed the public reads and reports one entry per CDR3 protein sequence, without DNA. The authors' filters were not applied to this entry. The table held for this sample gives about 98,000 distinct CDR3 sequences. The ten largest clonotypes hold 1.1% of the sample.

About this clonotype: The target of this receptor is not known.

For each CD8+ T cell subset, flow sorting was done in triplicate, and a few hundred thousand cells per subset went directly into RLT lysis buffer. To exclude memory contaminants, naive CD8+ T cells were stringently defined as CD45RO-CCR7+CD27+CD95-. Standard density gradient centrifugation was used to isolate peripheral blood mononuclear cells from buffy coats. Naive CXCR3-negative and CXCR3-positive CD8+ T cells were flow-sorted using a FACSAria III. An RNeasy Mini Kit was used to extract total RNA from the sorted cells. The chain links TRBV20-1 with TRBJ1-6. Input material: naive CXCR3+ CD8+ T cells from blood. The cell subset or site label on this specimen signifies: CD45RO-CCR7+CD27+CD95- naive CD8+ T cells expressing CXCR3 (TNR3+). The receptor comes from a human donor in good health. Some clones in this sample may be carry-over from other donors' samples. CDR3 protein: CSARVYDNSPLHF.